The TCR beta chain described here comes from a study of identical twins. Points from the study as a whole: Zero-insertion results could be subject to partial confounding by invariant MAIT and iNKT cells.

A single record per CDR3 protein comes from TCRdb applying MiXCR to the 5' RACE reads. This sample has about 730,000 distinct CDR3 sequences; 21% occur once, and the top ten carry about 4.3%. There were only healthy Caucasians among the donors. CDR1 is SGHVS and CDR2 is FNYEAQ in the germline V gene. The CDR3 totals 13 residues. Trimming removed 0 bases at V and 8 bases at J, with 10 bases between. Comment on this clonotype: Its antigen is unknown.

This sample was also put to use in a study of T cells expressing NK-cell markers. That work contributes: The contribution of dominant NKG2C+ clonotypes to CD8+ T cells in a handful of donors was roughly 1.0-7.0%. For a handful of donors, these clonotypes were likewise the leading ones in the CD3+CD56-NKG2C+ fraction.

Sequencing was carried out using PBMCs. The chain couples TRBV7-6 to TRBJ1-2, with D unresolved. The sequence was obtained from a young woman in good health. This CDR3 is CASSLAVEGGYTF. The CDR3 region has the DNA TGTGCCAGCAGCTTAGCCGTCGAGGGCGGCTACACCTTC.